One T cell receptor (beta chain) is described in this entry. Study processing details: For nucleated cells, counts were estimated from reference gene primer amplification. This table comes from immunoSEQ multiplex PCR, and its TCRdb copy is limited to in-frame clones, with some not included. Clone size and V and J calls were adopted from that table, with D and trimming inferred from the DNA. The profile shows under 95,000 clones, almost 85% of them singletons. This record comes from a study of blood T cell repertoires in COVID-19. About the research overall: The United States, Italy and Spain provided the acute and convalescent COVID-19 samples.

V shed 7 bases and J shed 7 bases, with 19 bases lying between them. Germline assignment: CDR1 SGHAT and CDR2 FQNNGV. The CDR3 covers 14 residues. The origin of this receptor is a man aged 45 to 65 with acute or convalescent COVID-19. Sequenced: peripheral blood. The V gene is TRBV11-2, the J gene TRBJ1-1, with D tentatively TRBD1 (6 bases). CDR3 coding DNA: TGTGCCAGCACCGCCTCTGACAGGCTTCTTGAAGCTTTCTTT. This gives the protein CASTASDRLLEAFF.